Below, 24 T cell receptor beta chains from the same sample are listed, as sequenced in a study of T cell responses to AZD1222 COVID-19 vaccine. Only in-frame clones appear in the TCRdb table, and some are missing; sequencing was by immunoSEQ multiplex PCR. The sample yields fewer than 90,000 clones, approximately 90% seen once. The sequenced sample was peripheral blood, obtained 28 days after the second AZD1222 dose. The receptors here all came from an adult who received the AZD1222 COVID-19 vaccine.

J is TRBJ2-1 and V is TRBV9; 15 bases align to TRBD2. Germline CDR1 is SGDLS and CDR2 is YYNGEE. The V gene end was trimmed by 0 bases and the J gene end by 7 bases; junction bases not matched to a gene: 2. This CDR3 has 16 amino acids. CDR3 sequence reads: CASSVGGLAGGNEQFF. The CDR3, as DNA: TGTGCCAGCAGCGTAGGGGGACTAGCGGGAGGAAATGAGCAGTTCTTC.

This sequence joins TRBV11-2 and TRBJ1-1, with D possibly matching TRBD1 (6 bases). Trimming took off 1 base at V and 4 bases at J, with 13 bases between the two ends. This CDR3 has 15 residues. Germline V gene data show CDR1 as SGHAT and CDR2 as FQNNGV. CDR3 protein: CASSLVTGQTTEAFF. CDR3 sequence (DNA): TGTGCCAGCAGCTTAGTCACAGGGCAGACCACTGAAGCTTTCTTT.

The chain employs TRBV9 and TRBJ1-3; D is unclear. Germline V gene sequence: CDR1 SGDLS, CDR2 YYNGEE. V lost 2 bases and J 3 bases, leaving 3 bases between the germline ends. The CDR3 is 12 amino acids. The CDR3 DNA sequence: TGTGCCAGCAGCGTGAATGGAAACACCATATATTTT. Translating gives CASSVNGNTIYF.

The chain couples TRBV5-1 to TRBJ2-7; D is possibly TRBD1 or TRBD2 (5 bases each). The V and J ends lost 0 bases and 6 bases respectively, with 16 bases between them. In germline, CDR1 is SGHRS, CDR2 YFSETQ. The CDR3 is made up of 15 amino acids. The CDR3 spells CASSLASQGPAEQYF. As DNA, the CDR3 is TGCGCCAGCAGCTTGGCCAGTCAGGGACCGGCCGAGCAGTACTTC. The full variable domain, rest sourced from reference TRBV5-1 and TRBJ2-7, is KAGVTQTPRYLIKTRGQQVTLSCSPISGHRSVSWYQQTPGQGLQFLFEYFSETQRNKGNFPGRFSGRQFSNSRSEMNVSTLELGDSALYLCASSLASQGPAEQYFGPGTRLTVT.

The gene calls are TRBV12-3 or TRBV12-4 and TRBJ1-6; D perhaps matches TRBD1 (5 bases). V dropped 1 base and J dropped 18 bases, with 13 bases sitting between them. The length of the CDR3 is 12 residues. The CDR3 DNA sequence: TGTGCCAGCAGTTTAGAACGGCAGGGCCCCCACTTT. Residues: CASSLERQGPHF.

Here the CDR3 reads CASSYRLLNTGELFF. CDR3 nucleotide sequence: TGTGCCAGCAGTTACAGACTCTTGAACACCGGGGAGCTGTTTTTT. This chain connects TRBV6-5 to TRBJ2-2, with D uncertain. Germline V gene data show CDR1 as MNHEY and CDR2 as SVGAGI. The CDR3 is 15 amino acids. Trimming pared 2 bases from V and 1 base from J, leaving 8 bases between.

The rearrangement uses TRBV28 and TRBJ1-4, with D unresolved. The CDR3 is made up of 16 amino acids. V was pared by 5 bases and J by 0 bases, with 13 bases between. Germline lookup yields CDR1 MDHEN and CDR2 SYDVKM. This chain's CDR3 is CASSQIGPSTNEKLFF. The CDR3 bases are TGTGCCAGCAGTCAGATAGGGCCGTCAACTAATGAAAAACTGTTTTTT.

V gene TRBV2 combines with J gene TRBJ1-6; tentatively, D is TRBD1 (5 bases). Trimming stripped 4 bases from V and 9 bases from J, with 13 bases between. Per germline, CDR1 SNHLY and CDR2 FYNNEI. This CDR3 is 14 amino acids long. CDR3 protein: CASSAMTAGSPLHF. For the CDR3, the DNA is TGTGCCAGCAGTGCCATGACAGCTGGTTCACCCCTCCACTTT.

CDR3: CATVNRNEQFF. The CDR3 DNA is TGTGCCACCGTAAATCGGAATGAGCAGTTCTTC. The V and J genes are TRBV6-6 and TRBJ2-1; no reliable D call. V gave up 10 bases and J gave up 7 bases, with 11 bases separating them. This CDR3 is built from 11 residues. CDR1 and CDR2 (germline): MNHNY, SVGAGI (reference sequence).

The chain combines TRBV30 with TRBJ2-3; 7 nucleotides agree with TRBD2. V was clipped by 5 bases and J by 0 bases; unmatched bases: 2. CDR3 length: 13 residues. Germline V CDR1 and CDR2: GTSNPN, SVGIG (reference sequence). The CDR3 loop reads CAWGRGSTDTQYF. The CDR3 DNA follows: TGTGCCTGGGGGAGGGGAAGCACAGATACGCAGTATTTT.

The chain couples TRBV6-5 to TRBJ1-3; no firm D call. The CDR3 contains 13 residues. V shed 6 bases and J shed 0 bases, with 6 bases lying between them. Germline lookup yields CDR1 MNHEY and CDR2 SVGAGI. CDR3 nucleotide sequence: TGTGCCAGCAGACAAACCTCTGGAAACACCATATATTTT. Protein sequence: CASRQTSGNTIYF.

The chain couples TRBV5-5 to TRBJ2-1, with 8 bases fitting TRBD2. This CDR3 is 16 amino acids long. V shed 1 base and J 4 bases; nucleotides not matched to a gene: 7. The germline V gene encodes CDR1 SGHKS and CDR2 YYEKEE (reference sequence). The DNA for the CDR3 is TGTGCCAGCAGCTTGCTGAGCGGGAGCGCATACAATGAGCAGTTCTTC. Protein sequence: CASSLLSGSAYNEQFF.

The chain employs TRBV27 and TRBJ2-1; D possibly corresponds to TRBD2 (6 bases). CDR3 length equals 15 residues. V was shortened by 8 bases and J by 2 bases, with 16 bases between the two germline ends. Germline lookup yields CDR1 MNHEY and CDR2 SMNVEV (reference sequence). The CDR3 sequence is CASLRLDGPYNEQFF. CDR3 coding DNA: TGTGCCAGCCTCCGACTAGATGGGCCCTACAATGAGCAGTTCTTC.

The chain recombines TRBV7-9 with TRBJ2-1; TRBD2 agrees at 8 bases. J lost 13 bases, V lost 7 bases, and 6 bases had no gene match. CDR1 and CDR2 from the germline V gene are SEHNR and FQNEAQ (reference sequence). This CDR3 region has 11 residues. The CDR3: CASTSGGSQFF. CDR3 sequence (DNA): TGTGCCAGCACCTCGGGGGGGAGTCAGTTCTTC.

The CDR3 spells CASSVHSEQSYEQYF. The CDR3 coding sequence is TGTGCCAGCAGCGTTCATAGCGAACAATCCTACGAGCAGTACTTC. The chain carries TRBV9 and TRBJ2-7, with D perhaps matching TRBD2 (5 bases). Trimming removed 2 bases at V and 1 base at J, with 13 bases between. This CDR3 spans 15 amino acids. The germline gives CDR1 SGDLS, CDR2 YYNGEE.

The J gene is TRBJ2-6, the V gene TRBV7-8; 7 positions agree with TRBD1. This CDR3 is 20 amino acids long. Germline values: CDR1 SGHVS, CDR2 FQNEAQ. V was pared by 1 base and J by 0 bases, with 12 bases of the junction left unmatched. CDR3 bases: TGTGCCAGCAGCTTAGATACCGGGACAGTAGTCTCCTCTGGGGCCAACGTCCTGACTTTC. Amino acid sequence: CASSLDTGTVVSSGANVLTF.

This chain connects TRBV18 to TRBJ1-3, with 8 nucleotides matching TRBD1. The germline V gene encodes CDR1 KGHSH and CDR2 LQKENI. The CDR3 totals 18 residues. Trimming cost V 3 bases and J 0 bases; bases outside gene matches: 10. Here the CDR3 reads CASSPTRGQVYSGNTIYF. DNA for the CDR3: TGTGCCAGCTCACCGACCCGGGGACAGGTATACTCTGGAAACACCATATATTTT.

V gene TRBV3-1 (or the pseudogene TRBV3-2) combines with J gene TRBJ2-5; D gene uncertain. The CDR3 contains 15 residues. Germline V gene data show CDR1 as LGHDT and CDR2 as YNNKEL (reference sequence). The germline V and J ends were trimmed by 4 bases and 1 base, with 13 bases remaining between them. The CDR3 here is CASSPSLFGQETQYF. The CDR3 nucleotides are TGTGCCAGCAGCCCATCTCTTTTCGGCCAAGAGACCCAGTACTTC.

Here the CDR3 reads CASNRDGGAYNEQFF. DNA for the CDR3: TGTGCCAGCAACCGAGACGGCGGGGCATACAATGAGCAGTTCTTC. V gene TRBV27 combines with J gene TRBJ2-1, with a possible D match to TRBD2 (6 bases). Germline CDR1 is MNHEY and CDR2 is SMNVEV (reference sequence). Trimming pared 7 bases from V and 4 bases from J, leaving 17 bases between. The CDR3 has 15 residues.

This chain uses TRBV7-3 with TRBJ2-7; D unclear. CDR3 length: 15 amino acids. V was cut by 7 bases and J by 3 bases, with 19 bases left in between. Germline V gene sequence: CDR1 SGHTA, CDR2 FQGTGA. The CDR3 DNA reads TGTGCCAGCAAATGTAGCATGACCGAATACTACGAGCAGTACTTC. The encoded protein is CASKCSMTEYYEQYF.

The V and J genes are TRBV27 and TRBJ2-7, with TRBD2 as a possible D gene (6 bases). Trimming removed 4 bases from V and 3 bases from J, with 13 bases in between. Germline CDR1 MNHEY, CDR2 SMNVEV (reference sequence). The CDR3 is 14 residues long. The CDR3 nucleotides read TGTGCCAGCAGTTGGGACTTCCGGAACTACGAGCAGTACTTC. Translating gives CASSWDFRNYEQYF.

The chain employs TRBV5-1 and TRBJ1-5; TRBD1 aligns across 9 bases. The V gene's germline CDR1 is SGHRS and CDR2 YFSETQ. The CDR3 totals 15 residues. The V and J ends lost 0 bases and 6 bases, in that order; junction bases with no gene match: 4. The CDR3 DNA reads as TGCGCCAGCAGCTTGGGGGAGACAGGGGGTCAGCCCCAGCATTTT. Residues: CASSLGETGGQPQHF.

The chain couples TRBV28 to TRBJ1-2; weak D call: TRBD1 (6 bases). Trimming stripped 6 bases from V and 3 bases from J, with 11 bases between. The CDR3 contains 13 residues. Germline V gene data show CDR1 as MDHEN and CDR2 as SYDVKM. As DNA, the CDR3 is TGTGCCAGCAGGACGGACAGTGACTATGGCTACACCTTC. Translation gives CASRTDSDYGYTF.

The CDR3 sequence is CASSYLRGVSSYEQYF. The CDR3 region has the DNA TGTGCCAGCAGTTACTTGAGGGGGGTAAGCTCCTACGAGCAGTACTTC. The gene calls are TRBV6-5 and TRBJ2-7; D is tentatively TRBD1 or TRBD2 (6 bases each). V gave up 1 base and J gave up 0 bases, with 13 bases separating them. This CDR3 spans 16 amino acids. Per germline, CDR1 MNHEY and CDR2 SVGAGI.